Each of the 20 T cell receptor beta chains below was sequenced from the same sample in a study of cytomegalovirus exposure and HLA in healthy donors (dated by TCRdb to 2016 to 2017). Libraries were constructed by the immunoSEQ multiplex PCR assay. The multiplex PCR relied on a mix of 60 forward primers for TCR Vbeta segments and 13 reverse primers for TCR Jbeta segments. TCRdb took this table from immuneACCESS and kept in-frame rearrangements with V and J called. Such tables lack part of the clones; where checked against another copy, unresolved V genes explain under half of the gap, and the rest is unexplained. The sample table shows some 96,000 clones, and about 72% are seen once. The ten largest clones capture 15% to 20% of the sample. The sequenced sample consisted of PBMCs. These receptors were collected from a woman aged 60-70 years in good health and CMV-seropositive.

The chain links TRBV7-2 to TRBJ2-2, with TRBD2 matching over 7 bases. The CDR3 totals 16 residues. Germline V gene data show CDR1 as SGHTA and CDR2 as FQGNSA. Trimming took 4 bases from V and 4 from J; bases not matched to a gene: 9. The CDR3 DNA reads as TGTGCCAGCAGCTGGGGCGGGGGAATCAGCACCGGGGAGCTGTTTTTT. The encoded protein is CASSWGGGISTGELFF.

Ten or more counts support this clone. The rearrangement joins TRBV27 to TRBJ1-1, with D uncertain. Deletions cut 3 bases from V and 4 bases from J, with 9 bases between. The V gene's germline CDR1 is MNHEY and CDR2 SMNVEV (reference sequence). This CDR3 region has 13 residues. The CDR3 sequence is CASSFRGSTEAFF. The CDR3 DNA follows: TGTGCCAGCAGTTTTCGGGGAAGCACTGAAGCTTTCTTT.

The chain carries TRBV10-3 and TRBJ2-7; 13 nucleotides align to TRBD2. This CDR3 contains 14 residues. The V segment lost 6 bases and the J segment 5 bases; nucleotides outside the gene matches: 4. Per the germline V gene, CDR1 is ENHRY and CDR2 is SYGVKD. CDR3 sequence: CAIRRTSGSDEQYF. The DNA of the CDR3 is TGTGCCATCAGGAGGACTAGCGGGAGCGACGAGCAGTACTTC.

In its sample, this clone was seen once. The gene calls are TRBV5-1 and TRBJ2-7; the D is unclear. The CDR3 has 14 residues. The ends were cut back, 0 bases at V and 1 base at J, with 8 bases in the middle. The V gene's germline CDR1 is SGHRS and CDR2 YFSETQ. CDR3 in DNA: TGCGCCAGCAGCTTGGGAGGAAAATCCTACGAGCAGTACTTC. This gives the protein CASSLGGKSYEQYF.

V gene TRBV9 combines with J gene TRBJ1-2; D not resolved. Germline assignment: CDR1 SGDLS and CDR2 YYNGEE. The CDR3 has 15 residues. V dropped 1 base and J dropped 2 bases, with 12 bases sitting between them. The CDR3 bases are TGTGCCAGCAGCGTAAACAGCGGGTCGAACTATGGCTACACCTTC. Translating it yields CASSVNSGSNYGYTF.

The chain carries TRBV18 and TRBJ1-1; D call uncertain. Trimming cost V 6 bases and J 6 bases, with 17 bases left between them. The CDR3 runs 14 residues. Germline V gene sequence: CDR1 KGHSH, CDR2 LQKENI. This chain's CDR3 is CASSPWAGWAEAFF. DNA of the CDR3: TGTGCCAGCTCTCCCTGGGCGGGTTGGGCTGAAGCTTTCTTT.

This clone was seen a handful of times. The chain uses TRBV7-9 and TRBJ1-4; possible D gene TRBD1, 6 bases. This CDR3 spans 15 amino acids. The germline V gene encodes CDR1 SEHNR and CDR2 FQNEAQ (reference sequence). The V gene lost 3 bases and the J gene lost 7 bases, with 15 bases spanning the gap. CDR3 amino acids: CASSLGAGPTEKLFF. Written as DNA, the CDR3 is TGTGCCAGCAGCTTGGGGGCGGGCCCTACTGAAAAACTGTTTTTT. The complete variable domain, with remaining parts taken from reference TRBV7-9 and TRBJ1-4, reads DTGVSQNPRHKITKRGQNVTFRCDPISEHNRLYWYRQTLGQGPEFLTYFQNEAQLEKSRLLSDRFSAERPKGSFSTLEIQRTEQGDSAMYLCASSLGAGPTEKLFFGSGTQLSVL.

This chain joins TRBV7-3 and TRBJ2-3; D is uncertain. The V and J ends lost 5 bases and 2 bases respectively, with 17 bases between them. In germline, CDR1 is SGHTA, CDR2 FQGTGA. This CDR3 spans 16 amino acids. CDR3 bases: TGTGCCAGCAGCACTATGGCGAGACTCTTCACAGATACGCAGTATTTT. Its translation is CASSTMARLFTDTQYF.

The DNA for the CDR3 is TGTGCCAGCAGTGAAGCGAGAGCGGGAGGGCTGGGAGAGCAGTACTTC. It codes for CASSEARAGGLGEQYF. The chain couples TRBV2 to TRBJ2-7, with 10 bases aligning to TRBD2. Per the germline V gene, CDR1 is SNHLY and CDR2 is FYNNEI. V dropped 0 bases and J dropped 7; count of bases not matched to a gene: 9. The CDR3 sequence is 16 residues long.

The chain carries TRBV6-5 and TRBJ2-7; tentative D call: TRBD1 (6 bases). CDR3 length equals 15 residues. V was trimmed by 7 bases and J by 0 bases, leaving 16 bases between them. Germline CDR1 reads MNHEY; CDR2 reads SVGAGI. CDR3: CASKPSGTSSYEQYF. Here the CDR3 DNA reads TGTGCCAGCAAGCCCTCCGGGACATCCTCCTACGAGCAGTACTTC.

In its sample, this clone was seen once. The V and J genes are TRBV19 and TRBJ1-1; 10 nucleotides align to TRBD1. Per germline, CDR1 LNHDA and CDR2 SQIVND (reference sequence). The V gene end was trimmed by 1 base and the J gene end by 5 bases; junction bases not matched to a gene: 7. The CDR3 contains 16 residues. CDR3: CASSIAGQGRRTEAFF. CDR3 DNA: TGTGCCAGTAGTATAGCGGGACAGGGGAGGCGGACTGAAGCTTTCTTT.

The chain joins TRBV4-1 to TRBJ1-6; D call uncertain. Germline CDR1 and CDR2: MGHRA and YSYEKL. This CDR3 is built from 15 residues. The V end lost 0 bases, the J end lost 3 bases, and 6 bases lay between the germline ends. The CDR3 spells CASSQDTDYNSPLHF. CDR3 DNA sequence: TGCGCCAGCAGCCAAGACACAGACTATAATTCACCCCTCCACTTT.

Written as DNA, the CDR3 is TGTGCCAGCAGGAGACAGGTAGATCAGCCCCAGCATTTT. Residues: CASRRQVDQPQHF. V usage is TRBV2 and J usage is TRBJ1-5; D may be TRBD1 (6 bases). CDR1 and CDR2 from the germline V gene are SNHLY and FYNNEI. V shed 6 bases and J shed 5 bases, with 11 bases lying between them. The CDR3 loop spans 13 amino acids.

This clone was recorded only once. This chain joins TRBV9 and TRBJ1-3; D gene uncertain. The CDR3 consists of 15 residues. V shed 0 bases and J shed 4 bases, with 11 bases lying between them. In germline, CDR1 is SGDLS, CDR2 YYNGEE. CDR3 amino acids: CASSVAEALGNTIYF. CDR3 DNA sequence: TGTGCCAGCAGCGTAGCAGAGGCACTCGGAAACACCATATATTTT.

The chain carries TRBV18 and TRBJ2-5; the match to TRBD1 covers 7 bases. This CDR3 region has 15 residues. The V gene's germline CDR1 is KGHSH and CDR2 LQKENI. V lost 6 bases, J lost 2 bases, and 9 bases stayed unmatched. This CDR3 reads CASSLQGSGQETQYF. The DNA of the CDR3 is TGTGCCAGCTCCCTACAGGGGAGTGGGCAAGAGACCCAGTACTTC.

V usage is TRBV4-2 and J usage is TRBJ1-5; possible D gene TRBD1, 6 bases. V was trimmed by 1 base and J by 7 bases, leaving 17 bases between them. This CDR3 is built from 16 residues. Germline V gives CDR1 LGHNA, CDR2 YNFKEQ. The CDR3 bases are TGTGCCAGCAGCCAAGGCTCAGGGGTTTCGGACCAGCCCCAGCATTTT. This encodes CASSQGSGVSDQPQHF.

This chain joins TRBV30 and TRBJ1-2, with TRBD1 as a possible D gene (5 bases). Trimming removed 7 bases from V and 9 bases from J, with 12 bases in between. CDR1 and CDR2 (germline): GTSNPN, SVGIG (reference sequence). The CDR3 is 10 residues long. CDR3: CASGLGSYTF. The CDR3, as DNA: TGTGCCTCGGGACTGGGAAGCTACACCTTC.

The gene calls are TRBV30 and TRBJ2-2, with no clear D. The CDR3 loop spans 13 amino acids. The V end was cut by 3 bases, the J end by 5 bases, with 10 bases between. Germline CDR1 is GTSNPN and CDR2 is SVGIG (reference sequence). CDR3 nucleotides: TGTGCCTGGAGCCCACAGAGAACCGGGGAGCTGTTTTTT. Its protein product is CAWSPQRTGELFF.

The genes are TRBV9 and TRBJ2-3; D possibly corresponds to TRBD2 (5 bases). CDR3 length: 13 amino acids. V shed 3 bases and J shed 3 bases, with 8 bases lying between them. From germline, CDR1 is SGDLS and CDR2 YYNGEE. CDR3 region: CASSALATDTQYF. The CDR3 DNA reads TGTGCCAGCAGCGCGCTAGCAACAGATACGCAGTATTTT. Full variable domain (rest looked up from reference TRBV9 and TRBJ2-3): DSGVTQTPKHLITATGQRVTLRCSPRSGDLSVYWYQQSLDQGLQFLIQYYNGEERAKGNILERFSAQQFPDLHSELNLSSLELGDSALYFCASSALATDTQYFGPGTRLTVL.

This clone showed up just a few times. The J gene is TRBJ1-3, the V gene TRBV7-6, with 8 bases fitting TRBD1. After removal of 7 bases from V and 0 bases from J, the junction contained 8 bases not matched to a gene. The germline CDR1 and CDR2 sequences are SGHVS and FNYEAQ. CDR3 length equals 16 residues. The CDR3 reads CASIQGALSSGNTIYF. The CDR3 coding sequence is TGTGCCAGCATCCAGGGGGCCCTCAGCTCTGGAAACACCATATATTTT. The full variable domain, in which reference TRBV7-6 and TRBJ1-3 provide the parts outside the CDR3, is GAGVSQSPRYKVTKRGQDVALRCDPISGHVSLYWYRQALGQGPEFLTYFNYEAQQDKSGLPNDRFSAERPEGSISTLTIQRTEQRDSAMYRCASIQGALSSGNTIYFGEGSWLTVV.